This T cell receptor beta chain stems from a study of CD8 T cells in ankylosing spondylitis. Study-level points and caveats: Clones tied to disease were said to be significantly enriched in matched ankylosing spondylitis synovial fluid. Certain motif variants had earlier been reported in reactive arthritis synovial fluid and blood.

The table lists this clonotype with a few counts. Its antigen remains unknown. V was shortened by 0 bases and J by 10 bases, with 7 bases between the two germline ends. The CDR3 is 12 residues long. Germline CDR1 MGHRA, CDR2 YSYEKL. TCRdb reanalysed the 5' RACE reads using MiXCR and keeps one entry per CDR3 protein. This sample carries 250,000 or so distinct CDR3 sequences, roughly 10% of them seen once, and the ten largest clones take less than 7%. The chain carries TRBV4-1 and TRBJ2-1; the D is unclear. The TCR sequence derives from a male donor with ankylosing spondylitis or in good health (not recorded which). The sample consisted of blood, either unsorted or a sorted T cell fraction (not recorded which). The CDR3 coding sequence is TGCGCCAGCAGCCAAGACCAGAGAGAGCAGTTCTTC. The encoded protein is CASSQDQREQFF.